This is a list of T cell receptor beta chains from one sample in a study of blood T cell repertoires in COVID-19. Assay: immunoSEQ multiplex PCR; the TCRdb copy retains only in-frame clones and omits some. Seen here are roughly 80,000 clones, about 80% observed once, and the top ten hold roughly 12%. Input material: peripheral blood. The receptors were gathered from a man of 80 years or more with acute or convalescent COVID-19. The CDR3 runs from the conserved cysteine through the conserved F or W. A D gene is named only where the DNA matches it firmly. Clone size is shown for a subset of rows, as once, few, many or a class of expanded clone.

NA NA TRBJ1-5 TRBV5-1 TGCGCCAGCAGCTTGGGTGGGGCCCAGCCCCAGCATTTT CASSLGGAQPQHF
TRBD2 NA TRBJ2-1 TRBV7-3 TGTGCCAGCAGCCCGACTAGCGGGCCCAGCTCCTACAATGAGCAGTTCTTC CASSPTSGPSSYNEQFF
NA NA TRBJ2-5 TRBV5-1 TGCGCCAGCAGCAGGGACTACCAAGAGACCCAGTACTTC CASSRDYQETQYF
NA NA TRBJ2-3 TRBV9 TGTGCCAGCAGCGTAGCTGGGGGGGCCCCTAGCACAGATACGCAGTATTTT CASSVAGGAPSTDTQYF
NA NA TRBJ2-4 TRBV5-1 TGCGCCAGCAGCTACACAGACCGCGGGGACATTCAGTACTTC CASSYTDRGDIQYF
TRBD1 NA TRBJ2-4 TRBV2 TGTGCCAGCCATGACAGGGTTCTAGCTGAGCCCAAAAACATTCAGTACTTC CASHDRVLAEPKNIQYF
TRBD2 NA TRBJ2-5 TRBV7-9 TGTGCCAGCAGCCGTAGCGGGGGAGGTCTCAGGGCCCAGTACTTC CASSRSGGGLRAQYF
TRBD2 NA TRBJ2-3 TRBV11-2 TGTGCCAGCAGCTCCGGACTAGCGGGGCCCACAGATACGCAGTATTTT CASSSGLAGPTDTQYF
TRBD2 once TRBJ2-3 TRBV24-1 TGTGCCACCAGCACTAGCGGGGACACAGATACGCAGTATTTT CATSTSGDTDTQYF
TRBD2 NA TRBJ2-5 TRBV20-1 TGCAGTGCTAGTTACCTCTTGGGGGGGTGGCAAGAGACCCAGTACTTC CSASYLLGGWQETQYF
NA NA TRBJ2-1 TRBV11-3 TGTGCCAGCAGCTTGGACCTTGGGGGCCGGGGTAATGAGCAGTTCTTC CASSLDLGGRGNEQFF
TRBD1 NA TRBJ1-2 TRBV3-1/TRBV3-2 TGTGCCAGCAGCCACGACAGGGCGTCGTCTGGCTACACCTTC CASSHDRASSGYTF
TRBD1 NA TRBJ1-2 TRBV27 TGTGCCAGCAGGGGGGACAGGGTCAGTGGCTACACCTTC CASRGDRVSGYTF
NA NA TRBJ1-5 TRBV6-1 TGTGCCAGCAGTGATTCGAATCAGCCCCAGCATTTT CASSDSNQPQHF
TRBD1 NA TRBJ2-4 TRBV18 TGTGCCAGCTCACCGCGGCAGGGGGCTGCGGAGGTTATTCAGTACTTC CASSPRQGAAEVIQYF